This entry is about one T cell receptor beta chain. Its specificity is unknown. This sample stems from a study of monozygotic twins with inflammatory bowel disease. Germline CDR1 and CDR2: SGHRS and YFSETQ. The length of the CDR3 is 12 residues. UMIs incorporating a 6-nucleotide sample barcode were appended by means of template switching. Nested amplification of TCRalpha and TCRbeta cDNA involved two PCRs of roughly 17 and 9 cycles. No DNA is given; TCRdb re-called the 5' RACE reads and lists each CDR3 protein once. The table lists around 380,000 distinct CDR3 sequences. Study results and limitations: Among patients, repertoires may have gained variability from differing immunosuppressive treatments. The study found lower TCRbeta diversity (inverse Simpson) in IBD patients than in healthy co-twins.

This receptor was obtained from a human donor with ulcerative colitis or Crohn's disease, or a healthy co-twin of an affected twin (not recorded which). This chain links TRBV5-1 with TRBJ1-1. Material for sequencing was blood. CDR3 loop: CASSLGSREAFF.